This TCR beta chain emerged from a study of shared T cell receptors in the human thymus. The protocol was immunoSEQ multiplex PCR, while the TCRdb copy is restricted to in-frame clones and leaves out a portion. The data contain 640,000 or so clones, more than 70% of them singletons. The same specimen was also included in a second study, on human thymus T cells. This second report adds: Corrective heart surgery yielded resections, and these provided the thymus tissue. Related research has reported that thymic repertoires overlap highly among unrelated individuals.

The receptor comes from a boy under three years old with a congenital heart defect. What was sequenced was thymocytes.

The CDR3 DNA sequence: TGTGCCACCAGCAGAACCGACCCGGGACTAGCGGTGAGCTCCTACAATGAGCAGTTCTTC. It codes for CATSRTDPGLAVSSYNEQFF. The rearrangement joins TRBV15 to TRBJ2-1; 11 nucleotides agree with TRBD2. Germline CDR1 LNHNV, CDR2 YYDKDF (reference sequence). Trimming took 2 bases from V and 0 from J; bases not matched to a gene: 12. The CDR3 extends over 20 amino acids.